These 30 T cell receptor beta chains originate from one sample sequenced in a study of cytomegalovirus exposure and HLA in healthy donors. It was with 60 Vbeta and 13 Jbeta primers that the PCR ran. Measured with immunoSEQ multiplex PCR; TCRdb has only the in-frame clones, and not every one. The sample consists of about 140,000 clones, around 65% of them appearing once. The sequenced sample consisted of PBMCs. These receptors were obtained from a woman in her fifties or sixties in good health and CMV-seronegative.

The chain recombines TRBV5-6 with TRBJ1-1; the D gene is possibly TRBD1 (5 bases). Trimming took off 0 bases at V and 5 bases at J, with 14 bases between the two ends. The CDR3 has 15 residues. Germline V gene sequence: CDR1 SGHDT, CDR2 YYEEEE. DNA of the CDR3: TGTGCCAGCAGCTTGGCCTTGCTCGGGGGGACTGAAGCTTTCTTT. Its translation is CASSLALLGGTEAFF.

The V and J genes are TRBV9 and TRBJ2-3; 10 bases line up with TRBD2. Germline trimming cut 0 bases from V and 2 bases from J; bases unmatched to any gene: 9. The CDR3 contains 18 residues. Looked up from germline, CDR1 is SGDLS and CDR2 is YYNGEE. The CDR3 coding sequence is TGTGCCAGCAGCGTAGGTCGGCTAGCGGGGGCCCCCACAGATACGCAGTATTTT. Translating it yields CASSVGRLAGAPTDTQYF.

This clone was observed a few times. V and J are TRBV28 and TRBJ1-2; 8 bases map to TRBD1. This CDR3 region has 15 residues. Trimming at V came to 6 bases and at J to 4 bases, leaving 10 bases not matched to a gene. CDR1 and CDR2 (germline): MDHEN, SYDVKM. CDR3 coding DNA: TGTGCCAGCAGCTACCGCAGGGGGCAGAGCTATGGCTACACCTTC. The encoded protein is CASSYRRGQSYGYTF.

As for this clone: A junction end diverges from the germline sequence, so it may reflect a read error. This chain connects TRBV7-9 to TRBJ1-2, with D unresolved. This CDR3 contains 14 residues. The germline gives CDR1 SEHNR, CDR2 FQNEAQ (reference sequence). As DNA, the CDR3 is TGTTCCAGCAGCCCGAGTCCTGCTAACTATGGCTACACCTTC. The encoded protein is CSSSPSPANYGYTF. Full variable domain (rest looked up from reference TRBV7-9 and TRBJ1-2): DTGVSQNPRHKITKRGQNVTFRCDPISEHNRLYWYRQTLGQGPEFLTYFQNEAQLEKSRLLSDRFSAERPKGSFSTLEIQRTEQGDSAMYLCSSSPSPANYGYTFGSGTRLTVV.

This clone showed up just a few times. The CDR3 sequence is CASSQRMGGVIQGTNTEAFF. The CDR3 coding sequence is TGCGCCAGCAGCCAAAGAATGGGTGGGGTGATACAGGGGACGAACACTGAAGCTTTCTTT. V is TRBV4-1 and J is TRBJ1-1, with 7 bases matching TRBD1. V dropped 2 bases and J dropped 1; count of bases not matched to a gene: 19. The CDR3 extends over 20 amino acids. From germline, CDR1 is MGHRA and CDR2 YSYEKL.

About this clone: Additional DNA sequences in this sample encode the identical CDR3. The chain uses TRBV7-9 and TRBJ2-2; maybe TRBD2 (6 bases). CDR3 length: 15 residues. Germline CDR1 and CDR2: SEHNR and FQNEAQ (reference sequence). Trimming stripped 3 bases from V and 2 bases from J, with 10 bases between. DNA for the CDR3: TGTGCCAGCAGCTTGGGTAGCGGCAACACCGGGGAGCTGTTTTTT. It yields the protein CASSLGSGNTGELFF.

This clone was seen only a few times. V and J are TRBV28 and TRBJ2-7; the match to TRBD1 covers 8 bases. CDR1 is MDHEN, CDR2 SYDVKM, per germline. V lost 2 bases to trimming and J lost 7 bases; unmatched junction nucleotides: 10. This CDR3 spans 15 amino acids. The DNA of the CDR3 is TGTGCCAGCAGTTTAACACCCGGGACAGGCCAAGAGCAGTACTTC. This translates into CASSLTPGTGQEQYF.

In its sample, this clone was seen a few times. J is TRBJ1-4 and V is TRBV5-1; maybe TRBD1 (5 bases). Germline assignment: CDR1 SGHRS and CDR2 YFSETQ. V was cut by 0 bases and J by 8 bases, with 14 bases left in between. The CDR3 is 15 amino acids. For the CDR3, the DNA is TGCGCCAGCAGCTTGGTACGGGGGGAGGAAGAAAAACTGTTTTTT. It is translated as CASSLVRGEEEKLFF.

This clone was seen only once. The chain employs TRBV2 and TRBJ2-5; TRBD2 matches 14 bases. The CDR3 covers 17 residues. V lost 5 bases, J lost 5 bases, and 10 bases stayed unmatched. CDR1 is SNHLY, CDR2 FYNNEI, per germline. CDR3 region: CASSRTSGRWGGETQYF. The CDR3 region has the DNA TGTGCCAGCAGTCGGACTAGCGGGAGGTGGGGTGGGGAGACCCAGTACTTC.

The chain employs TRBV11-2 and TRBJ1-5; 11 bases are shared with TRBD1. Losses at the gene ends were 5 bases for V and 7 bases for J; bases not matched to a gene: 7. Germline-derived CDR1 and CDR2 are SGHAT and FQNNGV. The CDR3 loop spans 15 amino acids. The CDR3 here is CASSADRGREQPQHF. Written as DNA, the CDR3 is TGTGCCAGCAGCGCGGACAGGGGGCGAGAACAGCCCCAGCATTTT.

Written as DNA, the CDR3 is TGTGCCACCAGCAGAGATTTTTACAGGGGGCTCGACACTGAAGCTTTCTTT. It specifies CATSRDFYRGLDTEAFF. V and J are TRBV15 and TRBJ1-1; TRBD1 matches at 9 bases. CDR3 size: 17 residues. Losses at the gene ends were 0 bases for V and 3 bases for J; bases not matched to a gene: 8. CDR1 and CDR2 from the germline V gene are LNHNV and YYDKDF (reference sequence). Complete variable domain (other parts from reference TRBV15 and TRBJ1-1): DAMVIQNPRYQVTQFGKPVTLSCSQTLNHNVMYWYQQKSSQAPKLLFHYYDKDFNNEADTPDNFQSRRPNTSFCFLDIRSPGLGDTAMYLCATSRDFYRGLDTEAFFGQGTRLTVV.

The chain carries TRBV7-6 and TRBJ2-1; tentative D call: TRBD2 (5 bases). This CDR3 region has 15 residues. The germline V gene has CDR1 SGHVS and CDR2 FNYEAQ. Trimming took off 6 bases at V and 1 base at J, with 13 bases between the two ends. As DNA, the CDR3 is TGTGCCAGCAGTTCTCTAACGGGGTCCTACAATGAGCAGTTCTTC. Translation gives CASSSLTGSYNEQFF.

The chain uses TRBV9 and TRBJ1-5; D unresolved. The CDR3 runs to 13 residues. Between the trimmed V and J ends, which lost 7 bases and 2 bases, there was a span of 10 bases. Germline V gene lookup returns CDR1 SGDLS and CDR2 YYNGEE. CDR3: CASGQEGNQPQHF. CDR3 DNA sequence: TGTGCCAGCGGCCAAGAGGGCAATCAGCCCCAGCATTTT.

Points on this clone: This sample includes further DNA sequences coding for the same CDR3. This chain uses TRBV19 with TRBJ1-4; TRBD1 aligns across 7 bases. Germline CDR1 is LNHDA and CDR2 is SQIVND (reference sequence). Unmatched junction bases numbered 7, after V lost 5 bases and J lost 7 bases. The CDR3 has 14 amino acids. The CDR3 region is CASSQYRGGEKLFF. CDR3 sequence (DNA): TGTGCCAGTAGTCAGTACAGGGGAGGTGAAAAACTGTTTTTT.

This chain joins TRBV7-9 and TRBJ2-1; D might be TRBD1 (6 bases). V shed 1 base and J shed 6 bases, with 10 bases lying between them. The CDR3 is 14 amino acids. Germline CDR1 SEHNR, CDR2 FQNEAQ (reference sequence). The CDR3 DNA is TGTGCCAGCAGCTTAGGCCAGGGGTTCAATGAGCAGTTCTTC. Protein product: CASSLGQGFNEQFF.

The genes are TRBV6-1 and TRBJ1-1; D gene ambiguous. The CDR3 has 12 residues. Trimming shortened V by 6 bases and J by 2 bases, and 7 bases separated the two germline ends. Germline V gives CDR1 MNHNS, CDR2 SASEGT. The CDR3 nucleotides are TGTGCCAGCAGGATAGCTAACACTGAAGCTTTCTTT. Protein product: CASRIANTEAFF.

This chain links TRBV9 with TRBJ2-4, with TRBD1 matching over 8 bases. Germline CDR1 SGDLS, CDR2 YYNGEE. J lost 2 bases, V lost 4 bases, and 5 bases had no gene match. CDR3 length: 15 residues. The CDR3: CASSLDRGTKNIQYF. In nucleotides, the CDR3 is TGTGCCAGCAGCCTAGACAGGGGTACCAAAAACATTCAGTACTTC.

The chain carries TRBV5-8 and TRBJ2-3, with D possibly being TRBD2 (6 bases). Trimming took off 2 bases at V and 6 bases at J, with 10 bases between the two ends. Germline values: CDR1 SGHTS, CDR2 YDEGEE. The CDR3 extends over 13 amino acids. The CDR3 coding sequence is TGTGCCAGCAGCTTAATCGGGACTGATACGCAGTATTTT. It specifies CASSLIGTDTQYF.

The rearrangement links TRBV27 to TRBJ1-4; 8 nucleotides match TRBD1. V shed 5 bases, J shed 7 bases, and the junction held 9 bases outside the gene matches. Germline assignment: CDR1 MNHEY and CDR2 SMNVEV (reference sequence). The CDR3 has 15 residues. CDR3 DNA: TGTGCCAGCAGTCCCCAGGGGGCGCCGGGTGAAAAACTGTTTTTT. This sequence encodes CASSPQGAPGEKLFF.

The chain has TRBV27 and TRBJ2-7, with D perhaps TRBD1 (5 bases). The CDR3 is 14 residues long. Per the germline V gene, CDR1 is MNHEY and CDR2 is SMNVEV (reference sequence). Deletions cut 5 bases from V and 0 bases from J, with 11 bases between. The CDR3 DNA follows: TGTGCCAGCAGTCCCAGACAGTACTCCTACGAGCAGTACTTC. Translated: CASSPRQYSYEQYF.

The chain is built from TRBV15 and TRBJ2-7, with 8 bases matching TRBD1. Looked up from germline, CDR1 is LNHNV and CDR2 is YYDKDF (reference sequence). The CDR3 has 13 amino acids. With V trimmed by 3 bases and J by 5 bases, 3 bases remained unmatched. The CDR3 DNA sequence: TGTGCCACCAGCAGGGAGGGACAGGACGAGCAGTACTTC. Protein product: CATSREGQDEQYF.

In its sample, this clone was seen once. The chain employs TRBV25-1 and TRBJ1-4, with a tentative D call TRBD1 (6 bases). This CDR3 spans 13 amino acids. V lost 7 bases and J lost 8, with 14 bases in between. The germline CDR1 and CDR2 sequences are MGHDK and SYGVNS. CDR3 protein: CASTFQGLEKLFF. CDR3 nucleotide sequence: TGTGCCAGCACCTTCCAGGGGTTGGAAAAACTGTTTTTT.

The V call is TRBV5-4, the J call TRBJ2-2; no definite D call. The germline V gene encodes CDR1 SGHNT and CDR2 YYREEE (reference sequence). V was clipped by 0 bases and J by 5 bases, with 11 bases between them. There are 15 residues in the CDR3. The CDR3 sequence: CASSLDSSVTGELFF. The DNA of the CDR3 is TGTGCCAGCAGCTTGGACAGCTCTGTAACCGGGGAGCTGTTTTTT.

CDR3 in DNA: TGCGCCAGCAGCTTGGCCCCTAGCGGGAGTTCCAATGAGCAGTTCTTC. This sequence encodes CASSLAPSGSSNEQFF. The chain is built from TRBV5-1 and TRBJ2-1, with TRBD2 identical over 10 bases. V lost 0 bases, J lost 6 bases, and 6 bases stayed unmatched. There are 16 residues in the CDR3. Germline V gene lookup returns CDR1 SGHRS and CDR2 YFSETQ.

This chain uses TRBV14 with TRBJ2-2; D might be TRBD1 (6 bases). Trimming removed 2 bases from V and 3 bases from J, with 7 bases in between. This CDR3 comprises 14 residues. Germline CDR1 SGHDN, CDR2 FVKESK. The CDR3 loop reads CASSQHRDTGELFF. The CDR3 DNA reads as TGTGCCAGCAGCCAACACAGGGACACCGGGGAGCTGTTTTTT.

The chain couples TRBV14 to TRBJ2-1; maybe TRBD1 (5 bases). Looked up from germline, CDR1 is SGHDN and CDR2 is FVKESK. V shed 1 base and J shed 6 bases, with 13 bases lying between them. The CDR3 is 15 amino acids. DNA for the CDR3: TGTGCCAGCAGCCAAGGTCAGGGAAGGACCAATGAGCAGTTCTTC. Residues: CASSQGQGRTNEQFF.

The chain uses TRBV7-2 and TRBJ2-3; D is undetermined. The CDR3 consists of 13 residues. Germline assignment: CDR1 SGHTA and CDR2 FQGNSA. The V end lost 0 bases, the J end lost 7 bases, and 8 bases lay between the germline ends. CDR3 protein: CASSLAFLNTQYF. In nucleotides, the CDR3 is TGTGCCAGCAGCTTAGCGTTTCTAAATACGCAGTATTTT.

V and J are TRBV11-2 and TRBJ1-2; 9 bases are a match to TRBD1. This CDR3 is built from 15 residues. Germline trimming cut 3 bases from V and 7 bases from J; bases unmatched to any gene: 9. Germline V lookup: CDR1 SGHAT, CDR2 FQNNGV. CDR3 region: CASSFHRTGDSGYTF. CDR3 DNA: TGTGCCAGCAGCTTCCACCGGACAGGGGATTCTGGCTACACCTTC.

This sequence joins TRBV7-2 and TRBJ2-3; 12 bases agree with TRBD2. Germline trimming cut 6 bases from V and 3 bases from J; bases unmatched to any gene: 16. Germline CDR1 is SGHTA and CDR2 is FQGNSA. This CDR3 has 19 residues. The CDR3 here is CASSFDPASGGASTDTQYF. The CDR3 region has the DNA TGTGCCAGCAGTTTCGACCCGGCTAGCGGGGGGGCCAGTACAGATACGCAGTATTTT.

V is TRBV6-5 and J is TRBJ1-2; D gene ambiguous. From germline, CDR1 is MNHEY and CDR2 SVGAGI. V dropped 0 bases and J dropped 0 bases, with 8 bases sitting between them. The CDR3 runs to 15 residues. The CDR3 reads CASSYSGGTNYGYTF. In DNA, the CDR3 is TGTGCCAGCAGTTACTCAGGAGGGACTAACTATGGCTACACCTTC.